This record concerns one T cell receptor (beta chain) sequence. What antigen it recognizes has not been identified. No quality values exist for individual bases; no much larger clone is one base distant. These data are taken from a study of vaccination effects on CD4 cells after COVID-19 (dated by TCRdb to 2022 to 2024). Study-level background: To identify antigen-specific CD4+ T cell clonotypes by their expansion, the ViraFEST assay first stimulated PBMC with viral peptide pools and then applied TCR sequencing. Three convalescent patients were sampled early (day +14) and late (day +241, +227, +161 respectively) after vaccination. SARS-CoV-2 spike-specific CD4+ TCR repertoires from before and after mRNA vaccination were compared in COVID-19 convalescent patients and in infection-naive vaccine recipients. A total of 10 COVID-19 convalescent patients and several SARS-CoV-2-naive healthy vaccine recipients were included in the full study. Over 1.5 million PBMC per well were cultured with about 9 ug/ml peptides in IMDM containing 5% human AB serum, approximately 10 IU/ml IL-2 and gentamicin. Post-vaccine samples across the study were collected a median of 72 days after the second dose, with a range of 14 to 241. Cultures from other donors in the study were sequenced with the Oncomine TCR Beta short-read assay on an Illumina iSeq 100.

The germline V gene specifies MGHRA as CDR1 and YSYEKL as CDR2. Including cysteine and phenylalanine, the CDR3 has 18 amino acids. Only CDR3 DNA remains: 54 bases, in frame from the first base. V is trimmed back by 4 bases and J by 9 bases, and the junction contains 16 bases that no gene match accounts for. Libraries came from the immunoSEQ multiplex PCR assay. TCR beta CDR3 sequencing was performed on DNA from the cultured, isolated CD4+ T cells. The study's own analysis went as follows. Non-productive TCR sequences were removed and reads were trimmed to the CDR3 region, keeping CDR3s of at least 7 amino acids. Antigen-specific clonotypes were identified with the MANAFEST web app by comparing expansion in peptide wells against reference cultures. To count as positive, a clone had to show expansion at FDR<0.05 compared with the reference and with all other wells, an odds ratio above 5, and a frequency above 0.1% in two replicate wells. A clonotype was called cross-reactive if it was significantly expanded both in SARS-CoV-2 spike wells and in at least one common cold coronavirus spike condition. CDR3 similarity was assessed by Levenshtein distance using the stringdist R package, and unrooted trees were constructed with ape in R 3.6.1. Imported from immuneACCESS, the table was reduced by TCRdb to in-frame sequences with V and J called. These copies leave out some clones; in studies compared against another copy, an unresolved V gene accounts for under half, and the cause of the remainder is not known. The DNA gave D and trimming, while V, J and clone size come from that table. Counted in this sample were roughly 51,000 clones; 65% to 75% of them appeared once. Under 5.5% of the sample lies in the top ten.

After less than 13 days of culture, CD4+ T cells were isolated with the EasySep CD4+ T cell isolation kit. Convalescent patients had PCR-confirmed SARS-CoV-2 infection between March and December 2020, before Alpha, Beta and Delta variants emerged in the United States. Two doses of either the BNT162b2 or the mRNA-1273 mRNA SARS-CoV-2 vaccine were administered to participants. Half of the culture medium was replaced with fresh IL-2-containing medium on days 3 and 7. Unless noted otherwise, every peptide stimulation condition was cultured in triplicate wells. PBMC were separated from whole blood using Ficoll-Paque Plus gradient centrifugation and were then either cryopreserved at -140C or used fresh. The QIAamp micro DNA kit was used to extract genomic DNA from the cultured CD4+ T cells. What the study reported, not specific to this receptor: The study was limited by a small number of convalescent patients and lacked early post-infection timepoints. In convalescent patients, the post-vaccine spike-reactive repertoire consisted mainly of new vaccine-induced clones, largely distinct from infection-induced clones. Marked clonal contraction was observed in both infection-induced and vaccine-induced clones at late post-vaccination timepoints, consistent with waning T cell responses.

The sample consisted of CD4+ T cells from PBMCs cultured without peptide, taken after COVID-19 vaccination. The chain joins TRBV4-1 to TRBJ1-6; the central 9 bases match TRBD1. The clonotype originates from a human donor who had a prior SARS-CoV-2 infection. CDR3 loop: CASSPPLKQGALRSPLHF. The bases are TGCGCCAGCAGCCCCCCTCTAAAACAGGGGGCTTTACGTTCACCCCTCCACTTT.